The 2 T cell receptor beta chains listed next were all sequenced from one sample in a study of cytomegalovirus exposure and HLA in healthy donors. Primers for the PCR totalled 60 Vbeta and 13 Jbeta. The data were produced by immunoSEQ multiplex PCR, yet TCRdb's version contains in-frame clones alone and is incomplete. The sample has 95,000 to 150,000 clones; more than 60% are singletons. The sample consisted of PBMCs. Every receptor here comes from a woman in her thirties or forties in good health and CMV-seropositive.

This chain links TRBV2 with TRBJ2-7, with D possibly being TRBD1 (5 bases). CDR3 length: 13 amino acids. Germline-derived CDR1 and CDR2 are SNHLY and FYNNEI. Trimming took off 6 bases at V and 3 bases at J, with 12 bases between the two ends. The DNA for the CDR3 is TGTGCCAGCAGGCCGACAGATATCTACGAGCAGTACTTC. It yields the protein CASRPTDIYEQYF.

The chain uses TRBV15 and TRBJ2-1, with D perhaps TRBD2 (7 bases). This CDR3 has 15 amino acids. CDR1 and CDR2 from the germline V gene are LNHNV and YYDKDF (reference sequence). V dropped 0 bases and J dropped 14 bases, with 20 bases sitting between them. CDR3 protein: CATSREGGAGLVKFF. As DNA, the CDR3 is TGTGCCACCAGCAGAGAGGGGGGGGCGGGATTGGTAAAGTTCTTC.